These 22 T cell receptor beta chains share one sample of origin, sequenced in a study of cytomegalovirus exposure and HLA in healthy donors. Measured with immunoSEQ multiplex PCR; TCRdb has only the in-frame clones, and not every one. The data hold about 76,000 clones, with approximately 93% observed a single time. The sample was PBMCs. These receptors all stem from a young man in good health and CMV-seropositive.

V usage is TRBV15 and J usage is TRBJ2-5; TRBD1 is a possible D gene (6 bases). V lost 2 bases to trimming and J lost 3 bases, with 7 bases between them. The CDR3 consists of 13 residues. Germline V gives CDR1 LNHNV, CDR2 YYDKDF (reference sequence). The CDR3 DNA follows: TGTGCCACCAGCAGATACAGGGAAGAGACCCAGTACTTC. Protein sequence: CATSRYREETQYF.

The rearrangement joins TRBV30 to TRBJ1-3, with 7 nucleotides matching TRBD1. Germline CDR1 reads GTSNPN; CDR2 reads SVGIG (reference sequence). V shed 0 bases, J shed 9 bases, and the junction held 5 bases outside the gene matches. This CDR3 is 13 amino acids long. The CDR3 DNA is TGTGCCTGGAGTGTACACAAGGGGGCCACCATATATTTT. It yields the protein CAWSVHKGATIYF.

This chain uses TRBV18 with TRBJ1-1, with D possibly being TRBD1 (6 bases). Germline loops: CDR1 KGHSH, CDR2 LQKENI. CDR3 length: 12 residues. Trimming left V 0 bases short and J 11 bases short, with 10 bases between. The CDR3 region has the DNA TGTGCCAGCTCACCACCGGACAGAGGGGCTTTCTTT. Amino acid sequence: CASSPPDRGAFF.

The J gene is TRBJ2-7, the V gene TRBV7-2; TRBD2 matches at 9 bases. Germline CDR1 SGHTA, CDR2 FQGNSA. Unmatched junction bases numbered 6, after V lost 2 bases and J lost 1 base. The CDR3 runs 16 residues. The CDR3 protein is CASSLRSGSGSYEQYF. The CDR3 DNA reads TGTGCCAGCAGCTTACGTAGCGGGAGCGGATCCTACGAGCAGTACTTC.

DNA of the CDR3: TGTGCCAGCAGTTCACGGGAGGGGAGAGATACGCAGTATTTT. This sequence encodes CASSSREGRDTQYF. V usage is TRBV6-5 and J usage is TRBJ2-3; TRBD2 aligns across 8 bases. The CDR3 loop spans 14 amino acids. Germline loops: CDR1 MNHEY, CDR2 SVGAGI. Trimming removed 4 bases from V and 5 bases from J; junction bases left unmatched: 5.

The J gene is TRBJ2-3, the V gene TRBV7-2, with 8 bases identical to TRBD2. Trimming at V came to 1 base and at J to 4 bases, leaving 10 bases not matched to a gene. CDR3 size: 17 residues. In germline, CDR1 is SGHTA, CDR2 FQGNSA. DNA of the CDR3: TGTGCCAGCAGCTTAGGTGTCAGCGGGAGTTTGTCAGATACGCAGTATTTT. Translation: CASSLGVSGSLSDTQYF.

V usage is TRBV27 and J usage is TRBJ2-7; TRBD2 might be the D (6 bases). Germline values: CDR1 MNHEY, CDR2 SMNVEV (reference sequence). The CDR3 is 16 residues long. V was trimmed by 8 bases and J by 2 bases, leaving 22 bases between them. The CDR3 DNA follows: TGTGCCAGCGGGAAAGGGAGCGGGTTGTTTACCTACGAGCAGTACTTC. Residues: CASGKGSGLFTYEQYF.

V is TRBV7-3 and J is TRBJ2-2; 7 nucleotides line up with TRBD1. J was trimmed by 5 bases and V by 5 bases; bases with no gene match: 8. This CDR3 comprises 15 residues. Germline assignment: CDR1 SGHTA and CDR2 FQGTGA. The CDR3 nucleotides read TGTGCCAGCAGCCCGGCAGGGGGTATAACCGGGGAGCTGTTTTTT. Its protein product is CASSPAGGITGELFF.

The V and J genes are TRBV10-1 and TRBJ2-2, with TRBD2 matching 7 bases. The V segment lost 10 bases and the J segment 0 bases; nucleotides outside the gene matches: 11. The CDR3 extends over 16 amino acids. CDR1 is WNHNN and CDR2 is SYGVQD in the germline V gene (reference sequence). The CDR3 coding sequence is TGCGCCACCTCGAAATTAGCGGGCTCGAACACCGGGGAGCTGTTTTTT. Its translation is CATSKLAGSNTGELFF.

The V call is TRBV15, the J call TRBJ2-1, with TRBD2 matching over 7 bases. After removal of 3 bases from V and 8 bases from J, the junction contained 13 bases not matched to a gene. CDR1 LNHNV and CDR2 YYDKDF come from the germline V gene (reference sequence). The length of the CDR3 is 16 residues. CDR3 in amino acids: CATSRGGRAIGDEQFF. The CDR3 DNA follows: TGTGCCACCAGCAGGGGAGGGAGGGCCATCGGGGATGAGCAGTTCTTC. Filled out from reference TRBV15 and TRBJ2-1, the complete variable domain reads DAMVIQNPRYQVTQFGKPVTLSCSQTLNHNVMYWYQQKSSQAPKLLFHYYDKDFNNEADTPDNFQSRRPNTSFCFLDIRSPGLGDTAMYLCATSRGGRAIGDEQFFGPGTRLTVL.

The V and J genes are TRBV27 and TRBJ2-1, with TRBD1 matching over 8 bases. Germline V CDR1 and CDR2: MNHEY, SMNVEV (reference sequence). CDR3 length: 14 amino acids. Germline trimming cut 7 bases from V and 9 bases from J; bases unmatched to any gene: 11. The DNA for the CDR3 is TGTGCCAGCATTGAAGGACAGGGCGGTGGTGAGCAGTTCTTC. This translates into CASIEGQGGGEQFF.

The V and J genes are TRBV19 and TRBJ2-3, with 10 nucleotides matching TRBD2. CDR1 and CDR2 from the germline V gene are LNHDA and SQIVND (reference sequence). V dropped 4 bases and J dropped 3; count of bases not matched to a gene: 4. The CDR3 length is 15 residues. The CDR3 sequence is CASSTGLAATDTQYF. CDR3 DNA sequence: TGTGCCAGTAGTACCGGACTAGCGGCTACAGATACGCAGTATTTT. The entire variable domain, with the rest obtained from reference TRBV19 and TRBJ2-3, is as follows: DGGITQSPKYLFRKEGQNVTLSCEQNLNHDAMYWYRQDPGQGLRLIYYSQIVNDFQKGDIAEGYSVSREKKESFPLTVTSAQKNPTAFYLCASSTGLAATDTQYFGPGTRLTVL.

The rearrangement uses TRBV10-3 and TRBJ2-2; TRBD2 might be the D (5 bases). The germline gives CDR1 ENHRY, CDR2 SYGVKD. With 3 bases removed from V and 4 bases from J, the gap between germline ends came to 9 bases. The CDR3 is 14 amino acids. The CDR3 protein is CAISEREGTGELFF. CDR3 coding DNA: TGTGCCATCAGTGAACGGGAAGGCACCGGGGAGCTGTTTTTT.

This rearrangement joins TRBV7-9 to TRBJ2-5; 7 nucleotides agree with TRBD1. The CDR3 has 15 amino acids. CDR1 and CDR2 from the germline V gene are SEHNR and FQNEAQ (reference sequence). The V segment lost 4 bases and the J segment 0 bases; nucleotides outside the gene matches: 5. The CDR3 loop is CASSSPDRNQETQYF. For the CDR3, the DNA is TGTGCCAGCAGCTCCCCGGACAGGAACCAAGAGACCCAGTACTTC. Looking up the rest from reference TRBV7-9 and TRBJ2-5 gives the full variable domain: DTGVSQNPRHKITKRGQNVTFRCDPISEHNRLYWYRQTLGQGPEFLTYFQNEAQLEKSRLLSDRFSAERPKGSFSTLEIQRTEQGDSAMYLCASSSPDRNQETQYFGPGTRLLVL.

The gene calls are TRBV6-1 and TRBJ1-4; D is unresolved. The CDR3 consists of 11 residues. The V end lost 3 bases, the J end lost 8 bases, and 4 bases lay between the germline ends. Looked up from germline, CDR1 is MNHNS and CDR2 is SASEGT. The DNA for the CDR3 is TGTGCCAGCAGTGAGGGCGAAAAACTGTTTTTT. This codes for CASSEGEKLFF.

CDR3 protein: CASRPSRGPSRNEQFF. The CDR3 coding sequence is TGTGCCAGCAGACCCAGCCGAGGGCCTAGCCGGAATGAGCAGTTCTTC. The chain links TRBV7-6 to TRBJ2-1; D may be TRBD2 (5 bases). V was pared by 6 bases and J by 7 bases, with 22 bases between. This CDR3 is 16 amino acids long. The germline gives CDR1 SGHVS, CDR2 FNYEAQ.

The chain has TRBV27 and TRBJ2-7; tentatively, D is TRBD2 (5 bases). The ends were cut back, 0 bases at V and 0 bases at J, with 9 bases in the middle. Germline assignment: CDR1 MNHEY and CDR2 SMNVEV (reference sequence). The CDR3 length is 15 residues. The CDR3 nucleotides are TGTGCCAGCAGTTTATCGGGCGGAGGCTCCTACGAGCAGTACTTC. This codes for CASSLSGGGSYEQYF.

This chain joins TRBV6-6 and TRBJ1-5; TRBD1 might be the D (5 bases). The CDR3 is 14 amino acids. Germline CDR1 MNHNY, CDR2 SVGAGI (reference sequence). Trimming left V 5 bases short and J 0 bases short, with 8 bases between. As DNA, the CDR3 is TGTGCCAGCAGTCGACAGAGTAGCAATCAGCCCCAGCATTTT. It translates to CASSRQSSNQPQHF.

The rearrangement uses TRBV9 and TRBJ2-2; perhaps TRBD1 as D (5 bases). Germline lookup yields CDR1 SGDLS and CDR2 YYNGEE. The CDR3 length is 16 residues. V lost 3 bases and J lost 6, with 18 bases in between. CDR3 nucleotides: TGTGCCAGCAGCGCTCAAGACAGTAATTCTCCCGGGGAGCTGTTTTTT. This sequence encodes CASSAQDSNSPGELFF. The whole variable domain, filled in from reference TRBV9 and TRBJ2-2, reads DSGVTQTPKHLITATGQRVTLRCSPRSGDLSVYWYQQSLDQGLQFLIQYYNGEERAKGNILERFSAQQFPDLHSELNLSSLELGDSALYFCASSAQDSNSPGELFFGEGSRLTVL.

V and J are TRBV11-1 and TRBJ2-7; D is perhaps TRBD1 (5 bases). The germline V and J ends were trimmed by 0 bases and 3 bases, with 12 bases remaining between them. CDR3 length equals 15 residues. Germline V gives CDR1 SGHAT, CDR2 FQDESV (reference sequence). The CDR3 DNA reads TGTGCCAGCAGCTTAGCTGGGGCAGGTTTCTACGAGCAGTACTTC. Translated: CASSLAGAGFYEQYF.

V gene TRBV1 combines with J gene TRBJ2-1; the D segment call TRBD1 is taken from the table without a DNA check. TRBV1 is an annotated pseudogene. CDR3 size: 17 residues. The CDR3 spells CTSSQPVDRGSYNEQFF. CDR3 DNA: TGCACCAGCAGCCAACCGGTAGACAGGGGCTCCTACAATGAGCAGTTCTTC.

The CDR3 bases are TGTGCCAGCAGTTCGACAGGGCTGGGGATAAATCAGCCCCAGCATTTT. Translation: CASSSTGLGINQPQHF. The chain carries TRBV28 and TRBJ1-5, with 7 bases fitting TRBD1. The CDR3 runs to 16 residues. Germline V gene sequence: CDR1 MDHEN, CDR2 SYDVKM. J lost 4 bases, V lost 4 bases, and 10 bases had no gene match.